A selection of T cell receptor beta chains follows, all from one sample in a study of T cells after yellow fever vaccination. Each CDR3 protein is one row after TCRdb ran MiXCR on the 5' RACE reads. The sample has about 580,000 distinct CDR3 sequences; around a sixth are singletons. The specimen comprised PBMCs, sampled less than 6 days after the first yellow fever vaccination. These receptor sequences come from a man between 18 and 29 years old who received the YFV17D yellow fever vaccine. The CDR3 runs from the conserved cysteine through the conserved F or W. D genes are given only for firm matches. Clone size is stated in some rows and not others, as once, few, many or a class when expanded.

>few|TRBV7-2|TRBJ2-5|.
CASSGTHQETQYF
TGTGCCAGCAGCGGCACACACCAAGAGACCCAGTACTTC
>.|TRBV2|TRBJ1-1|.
CASTERENTEAFF
TGTGCCAGTACGGAGAGGGAGAACACTGAAGCTTTCTTT
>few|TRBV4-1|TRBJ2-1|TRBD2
CASSKEASGGSSYNEQFF
TGCGCCAGCAGTAAGGAGGCTAGCGGGGGAAGCTCCTACAATGAGCAGTTCTTC
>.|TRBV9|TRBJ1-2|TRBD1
CASSATGHYGYTF
TGTGCCAGCAGCGCGACAGGGCACTATGGCTACACCTTC
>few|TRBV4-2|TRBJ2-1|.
CASSQENSAPYNEQFF
TGTGCCAGCAGCCAAGAGAACAGCGCACCCTACAATGAGCAGTTCTTC
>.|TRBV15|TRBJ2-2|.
CATSRGTGTGELFF
TGTGCCACCAGCAGAGGAACAGGAACCGGGGAGCTGTTTTTT
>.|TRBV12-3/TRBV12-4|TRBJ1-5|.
CASSYGPSGNQPQHF
TGTGCCAGCAGTTACGGGCCCTCGGGGAATCAGCCCCAGCATTTT
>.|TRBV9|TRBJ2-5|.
CASSVGTAQTQETQYF
TGTGCCAGCAGCGTAGGAACGGCACAGACCCAAGAGACCCAGTACTTC
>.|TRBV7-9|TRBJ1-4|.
CASSLGGTPATNEKLFF
TGTGCCAGCAGCTTAGGGGGGACACCAGCAACTAATGAAAAACTGTTTTTT
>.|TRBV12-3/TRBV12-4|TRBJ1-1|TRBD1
CASTLQTGSTEAFF
TGTGCCAGCACCTTACAGACAGGGAGCACTGAAGCTTTCTTT
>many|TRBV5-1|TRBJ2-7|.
CASSRRVGASHEQYF
TGCGCCAGCAGCCGCAGGGTGGGGGCGAGCCACGAGCAGTACTTC
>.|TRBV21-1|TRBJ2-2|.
CASSKWGELFF
TGTGCCAGCAGCAAGTGGGGGGAGCTGTTTTTT
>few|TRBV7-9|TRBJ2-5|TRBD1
CASSRDSTETQYF
TGTGCCAGCAGCCGGGACAGCACAGAGACCCAGTACTTC
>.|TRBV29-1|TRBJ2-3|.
CSVRDPFWEDTQYF
TGCAGCGTTCGAGACCCCTTTTGGGAAGATACGCAGTATTTT
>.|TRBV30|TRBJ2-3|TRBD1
CAWSRGPDTQYF
TGTGCCTGGAGCAGGGGGCCGGATACGCAGTATTTT
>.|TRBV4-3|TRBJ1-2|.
CASSLNNFGGQRGYTF
TGCGCCAGCAGCCTAAATAACTTCGGGGGACAACGTGGCTACACCTTC
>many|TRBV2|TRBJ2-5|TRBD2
CASRAGGRGGETQYF
TGTGCCAGCAGAGCGGGGGGGCGTGGAGGGGAGACCCAGTACTTC
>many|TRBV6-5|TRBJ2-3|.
CASRKGDTQYF
TGTGCCAGCAGAAAGGGAGATACGCAGTATTTT
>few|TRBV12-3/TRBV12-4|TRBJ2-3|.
CASVGDTQYF
TGTGCCAGCGTGGGAGATACGCAGTATTTT
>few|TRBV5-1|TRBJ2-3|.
CASSPPGYTQYF
TGCGCCAGCAGCCCCCCGGGGTATACGCAGTATTTT
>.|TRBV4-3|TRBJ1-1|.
CASSHESSTEAFF
TGCGCCAGCAGCCACGAAAGTAGCACTGAAGCTTTCTTT
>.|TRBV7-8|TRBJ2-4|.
CASSPPALAKNIQYF
TGTGCCAGCAGCCCCCCTGCTCTAGCCAAAAACATTCAGTACTTC
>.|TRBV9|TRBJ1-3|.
CASSIHSEHSGSGNTIYF
TGTGCCAGTTCCATCCACTCAGAACACAGCGGCTCTGGAAACACCATATATTTT
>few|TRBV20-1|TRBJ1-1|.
CSARETPNTEAFF
TGCAGTGCTAGAGAGACCCCAAACACTGAAGCTTTCTTT
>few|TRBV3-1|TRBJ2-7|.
CASSAPGPGDEQYF
TGTGCCAGCAGTGCTCCGGGCCCAGGGGACGAGCAGTACTTC
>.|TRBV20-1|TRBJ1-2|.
CSARGRQDLQADGYTF
TGCAGTGCTAGAGGCCGACAGGACCTTCAGGCGGATGGCTACACCTTC
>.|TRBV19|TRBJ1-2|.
CASSIRVRLRDGYTF
TGTGCCAGTAGTATTCGGGTTCGGTTACGGGATGGCTACACCTTC
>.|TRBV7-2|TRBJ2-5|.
CASSFGGVAETQYF
TGTGCCAGCAGCTTTGGGGGCGTGGCGGAGACCCAGTACTTC
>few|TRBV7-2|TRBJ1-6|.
CASSLATARGSPLHF
TGTGCCAGCAGCTTAGCGACAGCGAGGGGGTCACCCCTCCACTTT
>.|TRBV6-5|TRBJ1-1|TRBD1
CASSYEKGASEAFF
TGTGCCAGCAGTTACGAGAAGGGGGCCTCTGAAGCTTTCTTT
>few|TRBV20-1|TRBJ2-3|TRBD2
CSARDLIAGRTDTQYF
TGCAGTGCTAGAGACCTGATAGCGGGCCGCACAGATACGCAGTATTTT
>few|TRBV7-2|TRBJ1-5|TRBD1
CASSFQTGTGQPQHF
TGTGCCAGCAGCTTCCAGACAGGGACGGGACAGCCCCAGCATTTT
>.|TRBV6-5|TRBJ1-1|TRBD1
CASSHRGQGNTEAFF
TGTGCCAGCAGTCACCGGGGACAGGGGAACACTGAAGCTTTCTTT
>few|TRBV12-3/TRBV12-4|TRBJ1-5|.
CASSSPSGTTNQPQHF
TGTGCCAGCAGCTCTCCCTCCGGGACTACGAATCAGCCCCAGCATTTT
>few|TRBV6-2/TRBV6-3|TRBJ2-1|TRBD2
CASSYPSGGVSEQFF
TGTGCCAGCAGTTACCCTAGCGGGGGGGTGTCTGAGCAGTTCTTC
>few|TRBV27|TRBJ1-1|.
CASSLWAGMNTEAFF
TGTGCCAGCAGTTTATGGGCGGGTATGAACACTGAAGCTTTCTTT
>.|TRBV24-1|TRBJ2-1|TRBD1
CATIAGDRARF
TGTGCCACCATAGCCGGCGACAGGGCGCGTTTC
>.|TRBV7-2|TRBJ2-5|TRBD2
CASRTLAGGQETQYF
TGTGCCAGCAGGACACTAGCGGGGGGACAAGAGACCCAGTACTTC
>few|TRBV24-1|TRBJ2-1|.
CATSDFQGYNEQFF
TGTGCCACCAGTGATTTCCAGGGCTACAATGAGCAGTTCTTC
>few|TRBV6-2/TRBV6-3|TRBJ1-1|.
CASSTFRGGTEAFF
TGTGCCAGCAGTACTTTCAGGGGAGGCACTGAAGCTTTCTTT